This T cell receptor beta chain was retrieved from a study of blood T cell repertoires in COVID-19 (dated by TCRdb to the early 2020s). With respect to the entire study: Samples from collaborators originated in the United States, Italy and Spain and spanned both the acute and convalescent phases of COVID-19. The prospective study material was composed of cDNA or gDNA derived from T cells, B-cell-depleted T cells, or PBMCs. The dataset comprised deeply sampled blood TCRbeta repertoires from subjects exposed to, actively infected with, or recovered from COVID-19. A freely available public database, intended as a resource for researchers studying the immune response to SARS-CoV-2, is where the repertoires were released. The samples were drawn from two sources: the first 160 participants of the ongoing ImmuneRACE study, and fewer than 1,500 subjects contributed by 6 global collaborators. The sample metadata nearly always contained a de-identified subject ID, COVID-19 status, age in years and sex. HLA class I and class II types, where available, came from metadata supplied by the sample provider rather than from assay-based typing. What the research found in general, with its limitations: The quantity of clinical and demographic metadata differed by source and by participant and was supplied without curation.

As to this clone: Its antigen target is currently unknown. It has no much larger one-base neighbor in the sample; base qualities were not kept.

The CDR3 sequence holds 18 residues, the cysteine and phenylalanine included. Kept here is only the CDR3 DNA, which spans 54 bases and is read in frame from base 1. CDR1 is given as LGHDT and CDR2 as YNNKEL, both from the germline V gene (reference sequence). The germline V and J ends show losses of 4 bases and 6 bases respectively, and no gene match explains 18 bases of the junction. TCRbeta CDR3 regions were amplified from genomic DNA by means of the immunoSEQ Assay, a bias-controlled multiplex PCR. The authors' pipeline ran thus. The number of nucleated cells in each sample was estimated by amplification of reference gene primers within the assay. To quantify the absolute abundance of each unique TCRbeta CDR3 rearrangement, sequence reads were collapsed and filtered. For each sample, productive Simpson clonality was calculated as the square root of Simpson's diversity index across productive rearrangements. TCRdb retrieved this table from immuneACCESS and kept in-frame rearrangements only. Not all clones are present; in checked studies, unresolved V genes account for under half, and no reason is known for the remainder. The DNA gave D and trimming, while V, J and clone size come from that table. Recorded for this sample are 250,000 to 300,000 clones; around 90% of them occurred a single time. The top ten clones comprise about 2.3% of the sample.

Participants in the prospective study were enrolled through a virtual design, were aged about 18 to 90 years, and lived in 24 United States geographic areas. Cohort assignment in the prospective study relied on participant-reported clinical history from a screening survey and a study questionnaire. In the prospective study, whole blood, serum and a nasopharyngeal or oropharyngeal swab were collected from each participant by mobile phlebotomists. Participants in the prospective study had the option to provide additional blood draws and questionnaires over a 2-month period. Blood samples from the prospective study were shipped frozen or at room temperature prior to DNA extraction.

The sequenced sample was PBMCs or T cells enriched from blood (not recorded which). This receptor was obtained from a woman aged 35 to 49 with acute COVID-19. Recombination linked TRBV3-1 (or the pseudogene TRBV3-2) to TRBJ2-3; TRBD2 aligns with 8 central bases. The bases read TGTGCCAGCAGCCCCACTCCTTTTAGCGGGGTGGGGCCGGATACGCAGTATTTT. Its protein reads: CASSPTPFSGVGPDTQYF.